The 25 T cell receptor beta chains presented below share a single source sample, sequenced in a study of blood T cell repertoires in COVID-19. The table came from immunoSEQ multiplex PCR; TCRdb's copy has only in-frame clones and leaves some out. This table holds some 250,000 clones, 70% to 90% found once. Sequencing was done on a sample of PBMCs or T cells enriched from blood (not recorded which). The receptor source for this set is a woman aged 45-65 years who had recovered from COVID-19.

The CDR3 spells CASSLDKGDTEAFF. CDR3 DNA: TGCGCCAGCAGCTTGGATAAAGGAGACACTGAAGCTTTCTTT. The chain recombines TRBV5-1 with TRBJ1-1, with D uncertain. Trimming took 0 bases from V and 3 from J, leaving 9 bases between them. CDR3 length: 14 residues. The V gene's germline CDR1 is SGHRS and CDR2 YFSETQ. Filled out from reference TRBV5-1 and TRBJ1-1, the complete variable domain reads KAGVTQTPRYLIKTRGQQVTLSCSPISGHRSVSWYQQTPGQGLQFLFEYFSETQRNKGNFPGRFSGRQFSNSRSEMNVSTLELGDSALYLCASSLDKGDTEAFFGQGTRLTVV.

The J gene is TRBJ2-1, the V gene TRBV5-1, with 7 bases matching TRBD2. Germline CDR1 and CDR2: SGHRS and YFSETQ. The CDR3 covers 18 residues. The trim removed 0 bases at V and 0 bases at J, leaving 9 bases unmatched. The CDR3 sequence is CASSLDALAVSSYNEQFF. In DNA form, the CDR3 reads TGCGCCAGCAGCTTGGATGCGCTAGCGGTCAGCTCCTACAATGAGCAGTTCTTC.

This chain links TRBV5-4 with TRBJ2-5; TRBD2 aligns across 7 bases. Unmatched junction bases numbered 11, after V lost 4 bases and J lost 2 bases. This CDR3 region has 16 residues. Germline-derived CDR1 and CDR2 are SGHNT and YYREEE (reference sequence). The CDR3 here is CASSPVHAGAQETQYF. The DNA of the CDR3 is TGTGCCAGCAGCCCGGTCCACGCGGGAGCACAAGAGACCCAGTACTTC.

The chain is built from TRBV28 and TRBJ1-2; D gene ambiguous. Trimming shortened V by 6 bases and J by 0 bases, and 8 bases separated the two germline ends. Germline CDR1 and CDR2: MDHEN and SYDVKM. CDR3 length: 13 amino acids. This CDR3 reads CASRPTANYGYTF. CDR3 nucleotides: TGTGCCAGCAGACCCACAGCTAACTATGGCTACACCTTC.

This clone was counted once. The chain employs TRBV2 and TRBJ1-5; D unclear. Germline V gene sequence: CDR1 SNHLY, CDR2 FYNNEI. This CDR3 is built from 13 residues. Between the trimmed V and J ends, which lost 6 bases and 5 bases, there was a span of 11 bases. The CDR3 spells CASSPYRYQPQHF. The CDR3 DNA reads TGTGCCAGCAGCCCTTATCGTTATCAGCCCCAGCATTTT. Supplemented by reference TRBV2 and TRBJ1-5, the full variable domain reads EPEVTQTPSHQVTQMGQEVILRCVPISNHLYFYWYRQILGQKVEFLVSFYNNEISEKSEIFDDQFSVERPDGSNFTLKIRSTKLEDSAMYFCASSPYRYQPQHFGDGTRLSIL.

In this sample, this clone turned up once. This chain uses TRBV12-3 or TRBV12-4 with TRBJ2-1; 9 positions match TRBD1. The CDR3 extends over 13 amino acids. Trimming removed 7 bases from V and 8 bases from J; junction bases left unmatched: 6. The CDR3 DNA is TGTGCCAGCAACTCACAGGGGGCCCATGAGCAGTTCTTC. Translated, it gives CASNSQGAHEQFF.

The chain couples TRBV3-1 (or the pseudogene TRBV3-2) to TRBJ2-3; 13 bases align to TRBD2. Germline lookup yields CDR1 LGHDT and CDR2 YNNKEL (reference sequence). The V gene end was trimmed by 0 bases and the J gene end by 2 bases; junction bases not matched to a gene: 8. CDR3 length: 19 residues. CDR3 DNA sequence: TGTGCCAGCAGCCAAGATGGAATGGGACTAGCGGGATACACAGATACGCAGTATTTT. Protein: CASSQDGMGLAGYTDTQYF.

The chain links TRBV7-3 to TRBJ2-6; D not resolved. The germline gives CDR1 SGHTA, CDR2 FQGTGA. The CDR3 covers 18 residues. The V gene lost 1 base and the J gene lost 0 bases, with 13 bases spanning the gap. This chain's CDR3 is CASSLNSPRSSGANVLTF. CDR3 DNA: TGTGCCAGCAGCTTAAATAGCCCTCGTAGCTCTGGGGCCAACGTCCTGACTTTC.

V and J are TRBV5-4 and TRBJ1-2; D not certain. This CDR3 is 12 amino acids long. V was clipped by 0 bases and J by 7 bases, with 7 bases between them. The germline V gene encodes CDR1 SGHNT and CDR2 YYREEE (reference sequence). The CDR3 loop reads CASSLGQIGYTF. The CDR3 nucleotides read TGTGCCAGCAGCTTGGGCCAGATTGGCTACACCTTC.

CDR3 DNA sequence: TGTGCCTGGAGTTTTAGTTTACTTGGAGTAAGTGGCTACACCTTC. Its protein is CAWSFSLLGVSGYTF. This chain links TRBV30 with TRBJ1-2, with D unresolved. V was trimmed by 2 bases and J by 7 bases, leaving 20 bases between them. This CDR3 has 15 residues. Germline CDR1 is GTSNPN and CDR2 is SVGIG (reference sequence).

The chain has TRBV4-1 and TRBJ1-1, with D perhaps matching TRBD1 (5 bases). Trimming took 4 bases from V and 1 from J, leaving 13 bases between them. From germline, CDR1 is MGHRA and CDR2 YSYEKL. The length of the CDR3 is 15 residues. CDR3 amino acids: CASSRWAQGNTEAFF. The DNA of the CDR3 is TGCGCCAGCAGCCGTTGGGCGCAGGGGAACACTGAAGCTTTCTTT.

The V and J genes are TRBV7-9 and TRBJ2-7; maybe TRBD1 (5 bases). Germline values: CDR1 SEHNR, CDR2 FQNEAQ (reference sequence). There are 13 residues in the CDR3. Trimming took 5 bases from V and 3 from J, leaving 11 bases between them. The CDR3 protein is CASSLAGYYEQYF. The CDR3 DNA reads TGTGCCAGCAGCCTGGCAGGGTACTACGAGCAGTACTTC.

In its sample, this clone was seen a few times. CDR3 loop: CASSQLAGGPILDTGELFF. The CDR3, as DNA: TGTGCCAGCAGCCAATTAGCGGGAGGGCCTATTTTGGACACCGGGGAGCTGTTTTTT. The V gene is TRBV3-1 (or the pseudogene TRBV3-2), the J gene TRBJ2-2; 11 positions match TRBD2. The CDR3 runs to 19 residues. The germline gives CDR1 LGHDT, CDR2 YNNKEL (reference sequence). J gave up 3 bases and V 2 bases, and 11 bases lay outside the gene matches.

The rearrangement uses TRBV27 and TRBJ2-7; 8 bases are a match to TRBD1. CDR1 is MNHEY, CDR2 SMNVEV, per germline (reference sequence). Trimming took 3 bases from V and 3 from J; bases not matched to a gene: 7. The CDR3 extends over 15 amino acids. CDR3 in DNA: TGTGCCAGCAGTTTCCAGGGGGCAAGGAGCTACGAGCAGTACTTC. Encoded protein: CASSFQGARSYEQYF.

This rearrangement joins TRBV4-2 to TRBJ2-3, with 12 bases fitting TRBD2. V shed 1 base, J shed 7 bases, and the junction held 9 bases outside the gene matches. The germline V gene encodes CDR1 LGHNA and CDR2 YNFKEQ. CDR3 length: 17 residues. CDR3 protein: CASSQGTGTSGSNTQYF. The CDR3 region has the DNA TGTGCCAGCAGCCAAGGGACCGGGACTAGCGGGTCTAATACGCAGTATTTT.

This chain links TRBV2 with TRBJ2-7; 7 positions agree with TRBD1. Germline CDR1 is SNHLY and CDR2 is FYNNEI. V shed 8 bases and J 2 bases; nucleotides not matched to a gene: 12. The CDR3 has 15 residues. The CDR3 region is CASLNRQGFAYEQYF. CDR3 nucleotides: TGTGCCAGCCTGAACCGACAGGGTTTCGCCTACGAGCAGTACTTC.

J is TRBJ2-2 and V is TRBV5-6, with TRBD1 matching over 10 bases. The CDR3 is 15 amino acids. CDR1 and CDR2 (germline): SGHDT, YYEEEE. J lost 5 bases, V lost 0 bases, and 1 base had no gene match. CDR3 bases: TGTGCCAGCAGCTTGGGGGGACAGGGGACCGGGGAGCTGTTTTTT. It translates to CASSLGGQGTGELFF.

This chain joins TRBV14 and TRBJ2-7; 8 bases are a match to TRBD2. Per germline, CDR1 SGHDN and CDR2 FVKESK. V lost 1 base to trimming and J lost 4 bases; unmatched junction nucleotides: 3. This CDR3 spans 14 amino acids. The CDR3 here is CASSQVGRGYEQYF. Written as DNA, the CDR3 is TGTGCCAGCAGCCAAGTCGGGAGGGGGTACGAGCAGTACTTC.

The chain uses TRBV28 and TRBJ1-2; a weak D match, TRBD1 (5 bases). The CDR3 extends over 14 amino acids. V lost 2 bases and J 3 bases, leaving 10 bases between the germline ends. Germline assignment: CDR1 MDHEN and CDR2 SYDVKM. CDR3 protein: CASSLPQGDYGYTF. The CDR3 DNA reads TGTGCCAGCAGTTTACCTCAGGGTGACTATGGCTACACCTTC.

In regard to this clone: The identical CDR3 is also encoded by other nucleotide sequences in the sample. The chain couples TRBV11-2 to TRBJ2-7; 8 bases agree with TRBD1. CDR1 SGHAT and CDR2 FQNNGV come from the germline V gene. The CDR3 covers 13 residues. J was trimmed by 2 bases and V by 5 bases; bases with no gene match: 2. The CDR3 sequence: CASSPGQAYEQYF. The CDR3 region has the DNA TGTGCCAGCAGCCCGGGACAGGCCTACGAGCAGTACTTC. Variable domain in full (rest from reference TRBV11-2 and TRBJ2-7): EAGVAQSPRYKIIEKRQSVAFWCNPISGHATLYWYQQILGQGPKLLIQFQNNGVVDDSQLPKDRFSAERLKGVDSTLKIQPAKLEDSAVYLCASSPGQAYEQYFGPGTRLTVT.

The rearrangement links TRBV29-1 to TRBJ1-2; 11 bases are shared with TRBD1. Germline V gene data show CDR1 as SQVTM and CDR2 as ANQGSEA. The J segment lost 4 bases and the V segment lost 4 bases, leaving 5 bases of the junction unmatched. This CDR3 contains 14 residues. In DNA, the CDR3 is TGCAGCGTTGGTGTTGGGACAGGGGGCTATGGCTACACCTTC. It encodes CSVGVGTGGYGYTF.

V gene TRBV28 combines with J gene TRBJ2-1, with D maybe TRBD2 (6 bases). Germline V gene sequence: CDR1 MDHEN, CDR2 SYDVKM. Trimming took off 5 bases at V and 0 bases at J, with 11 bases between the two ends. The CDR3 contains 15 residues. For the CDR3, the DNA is TGTGCCAGCAGTCGGGACTGGCGCTCCTACAATGAGCAGTTCTTC. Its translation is CASSRDWRSYNEQFF.

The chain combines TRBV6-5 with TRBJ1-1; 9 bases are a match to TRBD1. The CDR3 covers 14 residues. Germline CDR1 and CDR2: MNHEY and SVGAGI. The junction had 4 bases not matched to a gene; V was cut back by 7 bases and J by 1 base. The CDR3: CASNKDRGNTEAFF. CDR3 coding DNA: TGTGCCAGCAATAAGGACAGGGGGAACACTGAAGCTTTCTTT.

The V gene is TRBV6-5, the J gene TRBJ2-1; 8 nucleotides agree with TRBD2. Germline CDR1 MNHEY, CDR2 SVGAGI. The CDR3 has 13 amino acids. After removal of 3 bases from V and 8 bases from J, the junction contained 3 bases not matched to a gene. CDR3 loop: CASSYTSGYEQFF. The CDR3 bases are TGTGCCAGCAGTTATACTAGCGGCTATGAGCAGTTCTTC.

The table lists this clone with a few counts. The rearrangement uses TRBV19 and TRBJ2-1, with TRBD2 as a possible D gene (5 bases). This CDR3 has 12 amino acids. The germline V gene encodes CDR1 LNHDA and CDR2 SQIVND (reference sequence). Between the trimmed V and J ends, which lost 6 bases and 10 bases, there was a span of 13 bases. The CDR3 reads CASSFLAGEQFF. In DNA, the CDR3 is TGTGCCAGTAGCTTTCTAGCTGGGGAGCAGTTCTTC.